What follows are 28 T cell receptor beta chains derived from one specimen sequenced in a study of blood T cells in healthy people across ages. A sample-barcoded 5' primer and a J-beta primer mix were used in a second PCR of roughly 6 to 11 cycles. TCRdb ran MiXCR on the 5' RACE reads and lists one entry per CDR3 protein. The table shows about 640,000 distinct CDR3 sequences, with approximately 59% occurring only once. Sequencing used blood. The receptors derive from a man in his sixties in good health.

This sequence joins TRBV7-2 and TRBJ1-6, with TRBD1 as a possible D gene (6 bases). This CDR3 contains 14 residues. Per the germline V gene, CDR1 is SGHTA and CDR2 is FQGNSA. The V end was cut by 2 bases, the J end by 9 bases, with 11 bases between. The CDR3 bases are TGTGCCAGCAGCTTATGGCAGGGGCCTTCACCCCTCCACTTT. This codes for CASSLWQGPSPLHF.

The rearrangement links TRBV3-1 to TRBJ2-7, with 9 nucleotides matching TRBD1. V gave up 4 bases and J gave up 5 bases; unmatched junction bases: 9. The germline gives CDR1 LGHDT, CDR2 YNNKEL (reference sequence). The CDR3 runs to 15 residues. CDR3 sequence reads: CASSRLWGQGHEQYF. DNA of the CDR3: TGTGCCAGCAGCCGCCTATGGGGACAGGGACACGAGCAGTACTTC.

V usage is TRBV4-1 and J usage is TRBJ1-2; 10 bases line up with TRBD1. CDR1 and CDR2 from the germline V gene are MGHRA and YSYEKL. The CDR3 extends over 16 amino acids. After removal of 4 bases from V and 1 base from J, the junction contained 6 bases not matched to a gene. In nucleotides, the CDR3 is TGCGCCAGCAGCCTTCACGGACAGGGGGTTAACTATGGCTACACCTTC. It encodes CASSLHGQGVNYGYTF.

The CDR3 DNA reads as TGCGCCAGCAGCTCACAGGGGACCGGGGAGCTGTTTTTT. Its protein is CASSSQGTGELFF. V gene TRBV5-1 combines with J gene TRBJ2-2; TRBD1 matches 7 bases. Germline V gene lookup returns CDR1 SGHRS and CDR2 YFSETQ. The J segment lost 5 bases and the V segment lost 3 bases, leaving 1 base of the junction unmatched. The CDR3 consists of 13 residues.

The chain is built from TRBV7-8 and TRBJ2-6, with D tentatively TRBD2 (5 bases). Trimming shortened V by 2 bases and J by 4 bases, and 15 bases separated the two germline ends. Looked up from germline, CDR1 is SGHVS and CDR2 is FQNEAQ. The CDR3 covers 17 residues. In DNA, the CDR3 is TGTGCCAGCAGCTTATCGAGGCGGGCAGGCGGGGCCAACGTCCTGACTTTC. Protein sequence: CASSLSRRAGGANVLTF. Full variable domain (rest looked up from reference TRBV7-8 and TRBJ2-6): GAGVSQSPRYKVAKRGQDVALRCDPISGHVSLFWYQQALGQGPEFLTYFQNEAQLDKSGLPSDRFFAERPEGSVSTLKIQRTQQEDSAVYLCASSLSRRAGGANVLTFGAGSRLTVL.

This chain connects TRBV7-9 to TRBJ1-4, with TRBD1 identical over 8 bases. Germline-derived CDR1 and CDR2 are SEHNR and FQNEAQ (reference sequence). CDR3 size: 15 residues. Trimming took 5 bases from V and 1 from J; bases not matched to a gene: 3. CDR3 region: CASSRQGLTNEKLFF. Here the CDR3 DNA reads TGTGCCAGCAGCCGACAGGGGCTAACTAATGAAAAACTGTTTTTT.

The CDR3 nucleotides read TGTGCCAGCAGCTTAGGCGTCCTAGACACCGGGGAGCTGTTTTTT. Translated: CASSLGVLDTGELFF. The J gene is TRBJ2-2, the V gene TRBV7-2; no firm D call. Trimming removed 1 base from V and 3 bases from J, with 9 bases in between. Germline V gene data show CDR1 as SGHTA and CDR2 as FQGNSA. The CDR3 has 15 residues.

This clonotype was counted between two and nine times. The rearrangement links TRBV5-1 to TRBJ2-7; TRBD1 aligns across 11 bases. The CDR3 is 14 residues long. In germline, CDR1 is SGHRS, CDR2 YFSETQ. The junction had 5 bases not matched to a gene; V was cut back by 2 bases and J by 7 bases. The CDR3 nucleotides read TGCGCCAGCAGCTTACGGACAGGGGGCAAAGAGCAGTACTTC. Amino acid sequence: CASSLRTGGKEQYF.

A few counts support this clonotype. The chain couples TRBV29-1 to TRBJ1-1, with a tentative D call TRBD1 (5 bases). With 2 bases removed from V and 4 bases from J, the gap between germline ends came to 11 bases. The CDR3 loop spans 13 amino acids. Germline V gives CDR1 SQVTM, CDR2 ANQGSEA. CDR3 bases: TGCAGCGTTGAACAAGGGGTGGGCACTGAAGCTTTCTTT. It codes for CSVEQGVGTEAFF.

This clonotype was detected ten times or more. The chain links TRBV12-3 or TRBV12-4 to TRBJ2-3; D ambiguous. The ends were cut back, 2 bases at V and 8 bases at J, with 5 bases in the middle. CDR3 size: 11 residues. The CDR3 nucleotides are TGTGCCAGCAGTTTAAGTGGTACGCAGTATTTT. Translated: CASSLSGTQYF.

This clonotype came up once. The rearrangement uses TRBV20-1 and TRBJ1-6; 9 nucleotides align to TRBD1. The CDR3 totals 15 residues. The germline V gene has CDR1 DFQATT and CDR2 SNEGSKA (reference sequence). Germline trimming cut 5 bases from V and 6 bases from J; bases unmatched to any gene: 8. CDR3 coding DNA: TGCAGTGCTCCGGGACAGGGAGTAGCTAATTCACCCCTCCACTTT. It codes for CSAPGQGVANSPLHF.

The chain is built from TRBV14 and TRBJ2-2; D remains ambiguous. Germline V gives CDR1 SGHDN, CDR2 FVKESK. The CDR3 length is 16 residues. V shed 1 base and J shed 2 bases, with 11 bases lying between them. The CDR3 DNA sequence: TGTGCCAGCAGCCAAGTTCCAGACTTTAACACCGGGGAGCTGTTTTTT. Protein sequence: CASSQVPDFNTGELFF. Supplemented by reference TRBV14 and TRBJ2-2, the full variable domain reads EAGVTQFPSHSVIEKGQTVTLRCDPISGHDNLYWYRRVMGKEIKFLLHFVKESKQDESGMPNNRFLAERTGGTYSTLKVQPAELEDSGVYFCASSQVPDFNTGELFFGEGSRLTVL.

This rearrangement joins TRBV7-2 to TRBJ2-7; 9 bases fit TRBD2. The CDR3 consists of 15 residues. CDR1 and CDR2 from the germline V gene are SGHTA and FQGNSA. V dropped 5 bases and J dropped 3; count of bases not matched to a gene: 8. CDR3 sequence: CASSRRGGAYYEQYF. The CDR3 DNA is TGTGCCAGCAGCAGACGCGGGGGGGCGTACTACGAGCAGTACTTC.

This clonotype was seen a single time. This chain connects TRBV7-9 to TRBJ2-1; D is ambiguous. TRBJ2-7 explains the end of the DNA better; the J call may be wrong. The V gene's germline CDR1 is SEHNR and CDR2 FQNEAQ (reference sequence). The CDR3 has 16 amino acids. In nucleotides, the CDR3 is TGTGCCAGCAGCTTGGAATGGCGACTGGCTTACAATGAGCAGTACTTC. This encodes CASSLEWRLAYNEQYF.

In DNA, the CDR3 is TGCAGTGCGCCCCAGGGGAGGGGTGGCTACACCTTC. It specifies CSAPQGRGGYTF. The chain carries TRBV20-1 and TRBJ1-2; tentatively, D is TRBD1 (6 bases). Germline V lookup: CDR1 DFQATT, CDR2 SNEGSKA (reference sequence). Trimming took off 6 bases at V and 7 bases at J, with 15 bases between the two ends. The CDR3 covers 12 residues.

The table lists this clonotype with a count of one. A much larger clone lies one base from this, so it may be a read error. The J gene is TRBJ2-1, the V gene TRBV29-1, with 13 bases lining up with TRBD2. Matching the DNA end better, TRBJ2-7 makes the J call doubtful. This CDR3 region has 16 residues. Per germline, CDR1 SQVTM and CDR2 ANQGSEA. The CDR3 nucleotides read TGCAGCGTTTCGGGACTAGCGGGGAGGGGGTACAATGAGCAGTACTTC. As protein: CSVSGLAGRGYNEQYF.

The chain combines TRBV7-2 with TRBJ2-5, with D perhaps matching TRBD2 (5 bases). V was cut by 5 bases and J by 0 bases, with 13 bases left in between. The CDR3 spans 15 residues. Germline CDR1 reads SGHTA; CDR2 reads FQGNSA. The CDR3 nucleotides read TGTGCCAGCAGCCCCAGTCGGGGAAACCAAGAGACCCAGTACTTC. Residues: CASSPSRGNQETQYF.

CDR3 sequence reads: CSPGAPRGTDTQYF. CDR3 DNA: TGCAGTCCTGGGGCCCCGAGGGGGACAGATACGCAGTATTTT. The V gene is TRBV20-1, the J gene TRBJ2-3, with D possibly matching TRBD1 (6 bases). Germline lookup yields CDR1 DFQATT and CDR2 SNEGSKA (reference sequence). Trimming pared 8 bases from V and 3 bases from J, leaving 18 bases between. The CDR3 loop spans 14 amino acids.

This chain links TRBV5-1 with TRBJ2-7; 7 nucleotides line up with TRBD1. Trimming took 1 base from V and 3 from J; bases not matched to a gene: 4. CDR3 size: 14 residues. CDR1 is SGHRS and CDR2 is YFSETQ in the germline V gene. The CDR3 loop is CASSLTQGDYEQYF. CDR3 DNA: TGCGCCAGCAGCTTGACTCAGGGGGACTACGAGCAGTACTTC.

DNA for the CDR3: TGCAGCGTTGAATTGGGGCCGGAATTCGAGCAGTACTTC. It translates to CSVELGPEFEQYF. The chain carries TRBV29-1 and TRBJ2-5; TRBD1 is a possible D gene (5 bases). The J call may not be correct, given that the DNA end is closer to TRBJ2-7. Germline CDR1 reads SQVTM; CDR2 reads ANQGSEA. This CDR3 region has 13 residues.

The V gene is TRBV5-1, the J gene TRBJ2-1; D unclear. From germline, CDR1 is SGHRS and CDR2 YFSETQ. This CDR3 spans 13 amino acids. Trimming cost V 4 bases and J 7 bases, with 12 bases left between them. The CDR3 nucleotides are TGCGCCAGCAGCCCCGGGCCTCCGAATGAGCAGTTCTTC. This translates into CASSPGPPNEQFF. The complete variable domain, with remaining parts taken from reference TRBV5-1 and TRBJ2-1, reads KAGVTQTPRYLIKTRGQQVTLSCSPISGHRSVSWYQQTPGQGLQFLFEYFSETQRNKGNFPGRFSGRQFSNSRSEMNVSTLELGDSALYLCASSPGPPNEQFFGPGTRLTVL.

Notes on this clonotype: This may come from a read error, since a much larger clone is one base off. This chain joins TRBV20-1 and TRBJ2-1; tentatively, D is TRBD2 (6 bases). The last part of the DNA fits TRBJ2-7 better; the J call may be wrong. Germline V gene lookup returns CDR1 DFQATT and CDR2 SNEGSKA (reference sequence). The CDR3 contains 15 residues. The CDR3 nucleotides are TGCAGTGCTAGACCCCCTGGGGGGATCAACAATGAGCAGTACTTC. Amino acid sequence: CSARPPGGINNEQYF.

V is TRBV7-2 and J is TRBJ2-3, with D possibly TRBD2 on 7 matching bases. This CDR3 region has 16 residues. Trimming stripped 1 base from V and 5 bases from J, with 16 bases between. CDR1 SGHTA and CDR2 FQGNSA come from the germline V gene. The CDR3 sequence: CASSLGGGGGGDTQYF. In nucleotides, the CDR3 is TGTGCCAGCAGCTTAGGTGGGGGGGGCGGCGGAGATACGCAGTATTTT.

The genes are TRBV9 and TRBJ2-7, with 7 bases fitting TRBD1. J was trimmed by 0 bases and V by 3 bases; bases with no gene match: 6. CDR1 and CDR2 (germline): SGDLS, YYNGEE. This CDR3 is 15 amino acids long. CDR3: CASSANRDSSYEQYF. CDR3 sequence (DNA): TGTGCCAGCAGCGCGAATAGGGACAGCTCCTACGAGCAGTACTTC.

This sequence joins TRBV10-3 and TRBJ2-1; no firm D call. Trimming removed 0 bases at V and 6 bases at J, with 9 bases between. The CDR3 contains 14 residues. Per germline, CDR1 ENHRY and CDR2 SYGVKD. CDR3 nucleotides: TGTGCCATCAGTGAGTCGACGGACGCCAATGAGCAGTTCTTC. Its translation: CAISESTDANEQFF.

The genes are TRBV7-9 and TRBJ2-7; D gene uncertain. CDR1 is SEHNR, CDR2 FQNEAQ, per germline (reference sequence). Trimming stripped 3 bases from V and 7 bases from J, with 16 bases between. This CDR3 contains 14 residues. The CDR3 loop reads CASSFSTRVEEQYF. The CDR3 DNA reads as TGTGCCAGCAGCTTTTCCACCAGAGTTGAAGAGCAGTACTTC.

The chain joins TRBV6-5 to TRBJ2-7; no reliable D call. Judging by the DNA end, TRBJ2-5 fits better; the J call may be wrong. Germline V CDR1 and CDR2: MNHEY, SVGAGI. The CDR3 is made up of 14 amino acids. CDR3 nucleotide sequence: TGTGCCAGCAGTTATGGCTCCGTCGGAGAGACCCAGTACTTC. Translating it yields CASSYGSVGETQYF.

This rearrangement joins TRBV12-3 or TRBV12-4 to TRBJ1-6; 9 nucleotides align to TRBD1. J gave up 10 bases and V 6 bases, and 7 bases lay outside the gene matches. CDR3 length: 14 residues. The CDR3 sequence: CASSSGTGLSPLHF. The CDR3 DNA is TGTGCCAGCAGCTCCGGGACAGGGCTATCACCCCTCCACTTT.